Shown below are 27 T cell receptor beta chains from a single sample sequenced in a study of beta chain features in type 1 diabetes. Study outcomes and limitations: All four CD4+ subsets from Type 1 diabetes patients carried moderately but significantly shorter TCRB CDR3s.

No antigen is known for these receptors. Isolated RNA was reverse transcribed in full, so expressed TCRB transcripts were sequenced. The table came from immunoSEQ multiplex PCR; TCRdb's copy has only in-frame clones and leaves some out. The sample records more than 300,000 clones, roughly 12% being singletons. Sequencing input: naive CD4+ T cells from blood. All receptors come from a woman under 30 with type 1 diabetes.

This clone occurred a few times. V usage is TRBV29-1 and J usage is TRBJ1-2; unclear D gene. Germline V gene data show CDR1 as SQVTM and CDR2 as ANQGSEA. The V end lost 6 bases, the J end lost 8 bases, and 16 bases lay between the germline ends. The CDR3 has 12 residues. CDR3 bases: TGCAGCGTGGCCTTCATTACGGAGGGCTACACCTTC. Its protein is CSVAFITEGYTF.

V is TRBV7-2 and J is TRBJ2-7, with 7 bases identical to TRBD1. The CDR3 length is 12 residues. V shed 5 bases and J 6 bases; nucleotides not matched to a gene: 4. The germline CDR1 and CDR2 sequences are SGHTA and FQGNSA. The CDR3: CASSTTGIEQYF. CDR3 in DNA: TGTGCCAGCAGCACGACAGGGATCGAGCAGTACTTC.

The chain links TRBV9 to TRBJ2-6; 7 bases agree with TRBD2. From germline, CDR1 is SGDLS and CDR2 YYNGEE. The CDR3 spans 18 residues. J lost 2 bases, V lost 0 bases, and 8 bases had no gene match. CDR3 region: CASSVGIAGSAGANVLTF. In nucleotides, the CDR3 is TGTGCCAGCAGCGTAGGAATAGCGGGTTCGGCTGGGGCCAACGTCCTGACTTTC.

This clone was detected only a few times. The V gene is TRBV2, the J gene TRBJ2-3, with D possibly being TRBD2 (5 bases). Germline assignment: CDR1 SNHLY and CDR2 FYNNEI. This CDR3 has 15 residues. The V gene lost 1 base and the J gene lost 2 bases, with 10 bases spanning the gap. The CDR3 nucleotides read TGTGCCAGCAGTGAAGAGGCGGGTAACACAGATACGCAGTATTTT. Its protein is CASSEEAGNTDTQYF.

This clone was counted between two and nine times. V is TRBV14 and J is TRBJ2-7; 9 nucleotides line up with TRBD1. Germline CDR1 and CDR2: SGHDN and FVKESK. J gave up 4 bases and V 2 bases, and 9 bases lay outside the gene matches. This CDR3 comprises 16 residues. CDR3 region: CASSQRPGQGEYEQYF. In nucleotides, the CDR3 is TGTGCCAGCAGCCAACGACCGGGACAGGGAGAATACGAGCAGTACTTC. The whole variable domain, filled in from reference TRBV14 and TRBJ2-7, reads EAGVTQFPSHSVIEKGQTVTLRCDPISGHDNLYWYRRVMGKEIKFLLHFVKESKQDESGMPNNRFLAERTGGTYSTLKVQPAELEDSGVYFCASSQRPGQGEYEQYFGPGTRLTVT.

This clone was counted between two and nine times. The chain recombines TRBV2 with TRBJ2-1; D is ambiguous. V was pared by 5 bases and J by 6 bases, with 8 bases between. The length of the CDR3 is 12 residues. CDR1 and CDR2 from the germline V gene are SNHLY and FYNNEI. The CDR3 nucleotides are TGTGCCAGCAGTTACAGCCTCAATGAGCAGTTCTTC. Translation gives CASSYSLNEQFF.

Notes on this clone: This CDR3 is also generated by other DNA sequences in the sample. The chain recombines TRBV18 with TRBJ1-1, with D unresolved. Between the trimmed V and J ends, which lost 2 bases and 1 base, there was a span of 5 bases. The CDR3 runs 13 residues. The germline V gene has CDR1 KGHSH and CDR2 LQKENI. The DNA for the CDR3 is TGTGCCAGCTCACCATCGGGGAACACTGAAGCTTTCTTT. Translation: CASSPSGNTEAFF.

The chain combines TRBV2 with TRBJ1-5, with 9 bases lining up with TRBD1. This CDR3 spans 15 amino acids. CDR1 and CDR2 from the germline V gene are SNHLY and FYNNEI. After removal of 6 bases from V and 6 bases from J, the junction contained 9 bases not matched to a gene. The DNA for the CDR3 is TGTGCCAGCAGCGCCGGGACAGGGCATCGTCAGCCCCAGCATTTT. This translates into CASSAGTGHRQPQHF.

In this sample, this clone turned up a few times. The genes are TRBV25-1 and TRBJ2-3; no definite D call. In germline, CDR1 is MGHDK, CDR2 SYGVNS. Trimming took 4 bases from V and 9 from J, leaving 14 bases between them. This CDR3 comprises 13 residues. The CDR3 region has the DNA TGTGCCAGCAGTGCCCCTCATCAGGCAACGCAGTATTTT. Translated: CASSAPHQATQYF.

The chain links TRBV27 to TRBJ1-4, with TRBD1 matching over 9 bases. CDR1 and CDR2 from the germline V gene are MNHEY and SMNVEV (reference sequence). The CDR3 runs 17 residues. V gave up 6 bases and J gave up 8 bases; unmatched junction bases: 16. The CDR3, as DNA: TGTGCCAGCAGCACCGGGACAGGGTCCACGTCGGGGGAAAAACTGTTTTTT. Amino acids: CASSTGTGSTSGEKLFF. Together with reference TRBV27 and TRBJ1-4, the CDR3 gives the full variable domain: EAQVTQNPRYLITVTGKKLTVTCSQNMNHEYMSWYRQDPGLGLRQIYYSMNVEVTDKGDVPEGYKVSRKEKRNFPLILESPSPNQTSLYFCASSTGTGSTSGEKLFFGSGTQLSVL.

This clone was detected only a few times. The rearrangement joins TRBV13 to TRBJ2-7; 9 nucleotides line up with TRBD1. The CDR3 covers 16 residues. J lost 0 bases, V lost 5 bases, and 8 bases had no gene match. CDR1 PRHDT and CDR2 FYEKMQ come from the germline V gene (reference sequence). Here the CDR3 reads CASSTTWGQGSYEQYF. The CDR3 coding sequence is TGTGCCAGCAGCACTACCTGGGGACAGGGCTCCTACGAGCAGTACTTC.

This clone occurred a few times. The chain has TRBV4-1 and TRBJ2-1; 12 positions match TRBD2. The junction had 7 bases not matched to a gene; V was cut back by 3 bases and J by 10 bases. CDR1 is MGHRA and CDR2 is YSYEKL in the germline V gene. The CDR3 consists of 15 residues. The CDR3 DNA sequence: TGCGCCAGCAGCCAGACTAGCGGGAGAGGGGCGGAGCAGTTCTTC. Residues: CASSQTSGRGAEQFF.

This clone has only a few counts. The chain carries TRBV18 and TRBJ1-2, with 9 bases lining up with TRBD1. Germline V gives CDR1 KGHSH, CDR2 LQKENI. The ends lost 5 bases at V and 8 bases at J; junction bases unmatched: 9. The CDR3 has 14 amino acids. The CDR3 DNA reads TGTGCCAGCTCATCTGGACAGGGGCCGTTCGGCTACACCTTC. Translated: CASSSGQGPFGYTF.

This clone has a handful of counts. This rearrangement joins TRBV5-1 to TRBJ2-7; 14 bases agree with TRBD2. This CDR3 comprises 16 residues. The trim removed 4 bases at V and 3 bases at J, leaving 6 bases unmatched. Germline CDR1 and CDR2: SGHRS and YFSETQ. The CDR3: CASSPLGTSGSYEQYF. The CDR3 DNA follows: TGCGCCAGCAGCCCCCTAGGGACTAGCGGGAGCTACGAGCAGTACTTC.

This clone has more than one count but fewer than ten. The chain recombines TRBV25-1 with TRBJ2-7; no firm D call. V was pared by 5 bases and J by 6 bases, with 14 bases between. This CDR3 comprises 13 residues. From germline, CDR1 is MGHDK and CDR2 SYGVNS. DNA of the CDR3: TGTGCCAGCAGTTTAAAAAATGTCGGCGAGCAGTACTTC. The encoded protein is CASSLKNVGEQYF.

The rearrangement uses TRBV28 and TRBJ2-3; TRBD2 is a possible D gene (7 bases). The CDR3 totals 17 residues. From germline, CDR1 is MDHEN and CDR2 SYDVKM. With 2 bases removed from V and 2 bases from J, the gap between germline ends came to 17 bases. As DNA, the CDR3 is TGTGCCAGCAGTTTAGGGGGGGCGTGGGTGGCCACAGATACGCAGTATTTT. Encoded protein: CASSLGGAWVATDTQYF.

This sequence joins TRBV29-1 and TRBJ2-3; possible D gene TRBD2, 6 bases. Germline CDR1 is SQVTM and CDR2 is ANQGSEA. Trimming cost V 5 bases and J 2 bases, with 11 bases left between them. CDR3 length: 13 residues. CDR3 sequence: CSVIVADTDTQYF. The DNA of the CDR3 is TGCAGCGTTATCGTAGCGGACACAGATACGCAGTATTTT.

This clone was detected only a few times. The chain uses TRBV7-3 and TRBJ2-2, with TRBD1 matching 7 bases. The CDR3 has 15 amino acids. The junction had 5 bases not matched to a gene; V was cut back by 4 bases and J by 3 bases. CDR1 SGHTA and CDR2 FQGTGA come from the germline V gene. In DNA form, the CDR3 reads TGTGCCAGCAGCTCGGGACAGAGAGACACCGGGGAGCTGTTTTTT. Amino acid sequence: CASSSGQRDTGELFF.

The chain employs TRBV28 and TRBJ2-5; D may be TRBD1 (5 bases). The V end was cut by 3 bases, the J end by 4 bases, with 18 bases between. The CDR3 loop spans 16 amino acids. The germline V gene encodes CDR1 MDHEN and CDR2 SYDVKM. This CDR3 is CASSLGGRRRGETQYF. CDR3 DNA: TGTGCCAGCAGTTTGGGTGGCAGGAGAAGGGGAGAGACCCAGTACTTC.

The chain carries TRBV28 and TRBJ1-2; D is possibly TRBD1 (5 bases). Per germline, CDR1 MDHEN and CDR2 SYDVKM. Trimming shortened V by 2 bases and J by 6 bases, and 22 bases separated the two germline ends. CDR3 length: 17 amino acids. CDR3 sequence: CASSLAAPTATLNGYTF. CDR3 coding DNA: TGTGCCAGCAGTTTAGCGGCCCCGACAGCCACCCTTAATGGCTACACCTTC.

This clone has only a few counts. The genes are TRBV28 and TRBJ2-5, with no clear D. There are 14 residues in the CDR3. Trimming stripped 4 bases from V and 4 bases from J, with 13 bases between. From germline, CDR1 is MDHEN and CDR2 SYDVKM. The chain's CDR3 is CASSSIFPRETQYF. Written as DNA, the CDR3 is TGTGCCAGCAGTTCTATATTTCCGCGAGAGACCCAGTACTTC.

The chain combines TRBV7-9 with TRBJ2-1; TRBD2 matches at 11 bases. The CDR3 spans 16 residues. Germline loops: CDR1 SEHNR, CDR2 FQNEAQ (reference sequence). The V and J ends lost 5 bases and 4 bases, in that order; junction bases with no gene match: 7. Written as DNA, the CDR3 is TGTGCCAGCAGCATCAACCTAGCGGGGGGTTACAATGAGCAGTTCTTC. This gives the protein CASSINLAGGYNEQFF.

The chain has TRBV28 and TRBJ2-1; D possibly corresponds to TRBD2 (6 bases). Germline CDR1 reads MDHEN; CDR2 reads SYDVKM. The germline V and J ends were trimmed by 6 bases and 4 bases, with 13 bases remaining between them. CDR3 length: 14 residues. The CDR3 is CASRGGGRYNEQFF. The CDR3 DNA sequence: TGTGCCAGCAGGGGTGGGGGGAGATACAATGAGCAGTTCTTC.

The chain recombines TRBV18 with TRBJ1-5; a weak D match, TRBD1 (6 bases). Trimming left V 1 base short and J 5 bases short, with 6 bases between. Germline CDR1 reads KGHSH; CDR2 reads LQKENI. CDR3 size: 13 residues. CDR3 loop: CASSPRQDQPQHF. CDR3 nucleotides: TGTGCCAGCTCACCACGACAGGATCAGCCCCAGCATTTT.

In its sample, this clone was seen a few times. The chain couples TRBV30 to TRBJ2-1, with a possible D match to TRBD1 (6 bases). Between the trimmed V and J ends, which lost 1 base and 8 bases, there was a span of 9 bases. The CDR3 loop spans 12 amino acids. The germline gives CDR1 GTSNPN, CDR2 SVGIG (reference sequence). The CDR3 region is CAWSGDMHEQFF. DNA of the CDR3: TGTGCCTGGAGTGGGGACATGCATGAGCAGTTCTTC.

In this sample, this clone turned up a few times. V gene TRBV14 combines with J gene TRBJ2-2; TRBD2 agrees at 7 bases. Germline V gene sequence: CDR1 SGHDN, CDR2 FVKESK. CDR3 length equals 17 residues. Trimming removed 2 bases from V and 0 bases from J; junction bases left unmatched: 6. The CDR3 region is CASSQNPRGTNTGELFF. CDR3 DNA: TGTGCCAGCAGCCAAAACCCGCGGGGGACGAACACCGGGGAGCTGTTTTTT.

This clone was observed a few times. The chain recombines TRBV27 with TRBJ2-5, with no clear D. Germline assignment: CDR1 MNHEY and CDR2 SMNVEV (reference sequence). The length of the CDR3 is 13 residues. Trimming took off 3 bases at V and 4 bases at J, with 9 bases between the two ends. This CDR3 is CASSFSGSETQYF. DNA of the CDR3: TGTGCCAGCAGTTTTTCAGGATCAGAGACCCAGTACTTC.